These 28 T cell receptor beta chains were all obtained from the same sample, sequenced in a study of CD8+ T cells in alopecia areata. Cells from pooled cutaneous lymph nodes were sorted by CD4, CD8alpha, NKG2D, NKG2ACE and other markers. cDNA reverse transcribed from extracted RNA served as the sequencing template. Here immunoSEQ multiplex PCR was the method, and the copy in TCRdb shows in-frame clones only, minus some. Found here are approximately 300,000 clones, no singletons; the ten largest cover less than 1.5%. Source material: CD4+ T cells sorted from a lymph node. Every receptor here comes from a C3H/HeJ mouse with alopecia areata. The strain's MHC haplotype is H2-k.

The table lists this clone with a few counts. The gene symbols are mouse symbols. The read is 4 residues too short to cover the CDR3 end, so that end is filled in from the germline J gene. The chain combines TRBV13-1 with TRBJ1-2; D unresolved. In germline, CDR1 is NSHNY, CDR2 SYGAGN. Trimming pared 2 bases from V and 0 bases from J, leaving 8 bases between. CDR3 length: 14 amino acids. The CDR3 is CASSERSSNSDYTF. The sequenced CDR3 bases are TGTGCCAGCAGTGAGAGGTCATCAAACTCC.

This clone was seen a handful of times. Gene names follow the mouse nomenclature. The read finishes 4 residues shy of the CDR3 end, and the germline J gene is used to complete it. The rearrangement uses TRBV31 and TRBJ2-3; 10 nucleotides match TRBD2. The CDR3 has 14 residues. The germline V gene encodes CDR1 GKSSPN and CDR2 SITVG. This CDR3 is CAWTRDWGRETLYF. The sequenced CDR3 bases are TGTGCCTGGACAAGGGACTGGGGAAGAGAA.

This clone was seen only a few times. The gene symbols are mouse symbols. The read ends 4 residues early relative to the CDR3; the germline J gene fills the gap. The chain joins TRBV13-2 to TRBJ2-5, with 7 bases that match TRBD2. Looked up from germline, CDR1 is NNHNN and CDR2 is SYGAGS (reference sequence). There are 14 residues in the CDR3. The part of the CDR3 DNA that was read is TGTGCCAGCGGTGATTCTGGGGGTGAAGAC. Translated, it gives CASGDSGGED. The complete CDR3 reads CASGDSGGEDTQYF.

As for this clone: Genes here carry mouse names. The read is 4 residues too short to cover the CDR3 end, so that end is filled in from the germline J gene. This sequence joins TRBV5 and TRBJ2-2, with 12 bases that match TRBD2. V shed 3 bases and J 3 bases; nucleotides not matched to a gene: 5. Germline CDR1 is LGHNA and CDR2 is YNLKQL (reference sequence). The CDR3 sequence is 17 residues long. The part of the CDR3 DNA that was read is TGTGCCAGCAGCCAGCCGGACTGGGGGGGATACACCGGG. Translation gives CASSQPDWGGYTG. In full, the CDR3 reads CASSQPDWGGYTGQLYF.

Concerning this clone: The gene names here belong to mouse. The read halts 4 residues ahead of the CDR3 end, with the missing end drawn from the germline J gene. The V and J genes are TRBV19 and TRBJ2-1; 12 positions agree with TRBD2. Germline lookup yields CDR1 FNHDT and CDR2 SITEND (reference sequence). The CDR3 is 15 amino acids. The trim removed 6 bases at V and 6 bases at J, leaving 7 bases unmatched. Incomplete CDR3 DNA: TGTGCCAGCACCCGGGGACTGGGGGGTTTTGCT. Residues: CASTRGLGGFA. The whole CDR3 protein is CASTRGLGGFAEQFF.

Of note for this clone: Here the gene names and germline are mouse. Read coverage stops 4 residues before the CDR3 terminus; the germline J gene supplies the remainder. The chain recombines TRBV5 with TRBJ1-2; 8 positions match TRBD1. The CDR3 length is 15 residues. Trimming at V came to 4 bases and at J to 3 bases, leaving 7 bases not matched to a gene. Germline CDR1 is LGHNA and CDR2 is YNLKQL (reference sequence). The CDR3 region is CASSPQGQGDSDYTF. The sequenced part of the CDR3 DNA is TGTGCCAGCAGCCCACAAGGACAGGGCGACTCC.

As to this clone: Here the gene names and germline are mouse. The read ends 4 residues before the CDR3 terminus; that terminus is restored from the germline J gene. The chain employs TRBV19 and TRBJ2-5; 10 bases agree with TRBD2. J gave up 2 bases and V 1 base, and 4 bases lay outside the gene matches. The CDR3 extends over 16 amino acids. Germline V gene data show CDR1 as FNHDT and CDR2 as SITEND (reference sequence). CDR3 sequence: CASSISLGGPQDTQYF. Incomplete CDR3 DNA: TGTGCCAGCAGTATAAGCCTGGGGGGGCCCCAAGAC.

As regards this clone: All gene names here are mouse names. Coverage ceases 3 residues before the CDR3 finishes, and the germline J gene fills in the end. This rearrangement joins TRBV13-3 to TRBJ1-6, with 10 positions matching TRBD1. TRBJ1-6 carries the ORF label, with uncertain function. This CDR3 is built from 13 residues. Germline V gives CDR1 NNHDY, CDR2 SYVADS. The covered CDR3 bases are TGTGCCAGCAGTGAGAGGGGACAGGGGTCC. Translated: CASSERGQGS. The whole CDR3 is CASSERGQGSLYF.

This clone was seen a handful of times. The genes and germline here are from mouse. Additional DNA sequences in this sample encode the identical CDR3. The sequenced CDR3 bases are TGTGCCAGCAGCCAAGTTTGGTCTAGTGCAGAA. Protein: CASSQVWSSAE. The entire CDR3 is CASSQVWSSAETLYF. This chain links TRBV5 with TRBJ2-3; D is unclear. Read coverage stops 4 residues before the CDR3 terminus; the germline J gene supplies the remainder. Germline CDR1 LGHNA, CDR2 YNLKQL (reference sequence). Trimming pared 1 base from V and 0 bases from J, leaving 8 bases between. The CDR3 totals 15 residues.

In regard to this clone: Gene names and germline refer to mouse. The CDR3 extends 4 residues past the end of the read, so its final part is completed from the germline J gene. J is TRBJ1-2 and V is TRBV13-2; 8 bases map to TRBD1. CDR3 size: 13 residues. Germline V lookup: CDR1 NNHNN, CDR2 SYGAGS (reference sequence). J gave up 3 bases and V 9 bases, and 7 bases lay outside the gene matches. The CDR3 bases that were read are TGTGCCACCCTCAGGGGGCTGGACTCC. Its protein is CATLRGLDS. The complete CDR3 sequence is CATLRGLDSDYTF.

This clone was recorded a few times. Here the gene names and germline are mouse. The CDR3 goes on 4 residues after the read ends, and that part is filled in from the germline J gene. This specimen includes other DNA sequences encoding the same CDR3. The chain links TRBV19 to TRBJ2-3; TRBD1 aligns across 8 bases. The CDR3 consists of 14 residues. CDR1 and CDR2 (germline): FNHDT, SITEND (reference sequence). V lost 5 bases and J lost 1; bases outside the gene matches: 3. The CDR3 region is CASRPGQGAETLYF. CDR3 bases read: TGTGCCAGCAGACCGGGACAGGGTGCAGAA.

With respect to this clone: Germline and genes here are mouse. Read sequence stops 4 residues before the CDR3 end, and the germline J gene provides the missing end. The chain couples TRBV13-3 to TRBJ2-7; 8 positions agree with TRBD2. V shed 6 bases and J 2 bases; nucleotides not matched to a gene: 4. CDR1 NNHDY and CDR2 SYVADS come from the germline V gene. CDR3 length equals 13 residues. CDR3 amino acids: CASTGTGTYEQYF. The CDR3 bases that were read are TGTGCCAGCACCGGGACTGGCACCTAT.

This clone was counted between two and nine times. Germline and genes here are mouse. CDR3 DNA (partial): TGCACCTGCAGTGCAGATCAAGTCAGCAACACA. It encodes CTCSADQVSNT. The full CDR3 is CTCSADQVSNTEVFF. The V and J genes are TRBV1 and TRBJ1-1; D not certain. The CDR3 goes on 4 residues after the read ends, and that part is filled in from the germline J gene. The germline V gene encodes CDR1 NSQYPW and CDR2 LRSPGD (reference sequence). The CDR3 spans 15 residues. V lost 0 bases to trimming and J lost 2 bases, with 10 bases between them.

With regard to this clone: Germline and genes here are mouse. The read terminates 4 residues before the CDR3 end, so the remaining end is supplied by the germline J gene. The chain couples TRBV5 to TRBJ2-1; D ambiguous. CDR3 length: 14 amino acids. V gave up 0 bases and J gave up 4 bases, with 7 bases separating them. The germline CDR1 and CDR2 sequences are LGHNA and YNLKQL (reference sequence). Incomplete CDR3 DNA: TGTGCCAGCAGCCAAGACTCCAGTTATGCT. This sequence encodes CASSQDSSYA. The complete CDR3 reads CASSQDSSYAEQFF.

This clone was observed a few times. Gene names denote mouse genes. The DNA read from the CDR3 is TGCACCTGCAGTGCAGAGAGGGGTAGCACCGGG. This gives the protein CTCSAERGSTG. The entire CDR3 reads CTCSAERGSTGQLYF. This sequence joins TRBV1 and TRBJ2-2, with D perhaps TRBD1 (5 bases). The CDR3 is cut off 4 residues early in the read; its end comes from the germline J gene. V was shortened by 0 bases and J by 4 bases, with 9 bases between the two germline ends. The germline V gene encodes CDR1 NSQYPW and CDR2 LRSPGD (reference sequence). The CDR3 runs to 15 residues.

This clone was counted only a few times. The listed genes are named as in mouse. The observed sequence ends 4 residues before the CDR3 terminus, with the missing tail filled in from the germline J gene. V is TRBV19 and J is TRBJ1-1, with TRBD1 matching over 9 bases. Germline V gene lookup returns CDR1 FNHDT and CDR2 SITEND (reference sequence). Unmatched junction bases numbered 4, after V lost 7 bases and J lost 3 bases. The CDR3 extends over 13 amino acids. The CDR3 is CASGGQGDTEVFF. CDR3 DNA (partial): TGTGCCAGCGGGGGACAGGGAGACACA.

In this sample, this clone turned up a few times. These gene names are mouse names. The CDR3 extends 4 residues past the end of the read, so its final part is completed from the germline J gene. The rearrangement uses TRBV19 and TRBJ2-7, with 10 bases aligning to TRBD2. Germline V gene lookup returns CDR1 FNHDT and CDR2 SITEND (reference sequence). The CDR3 has 16 amino acids. The V gene end was trimmed by 3 bases and the J gene end by 3 bases; junction bases not matched to a gene: 9. Incomplete CDR3 DNA: TGTGCCAGCAGTAGTAAGGACTGGGGGCCCCTCTAT. Its translation: CASSSKDWGPLY. The entire CDR3 protein reads CASSSKDWGPLYEQYF.

About this clone: Genes and germline are mouse. Read sequence stops 4 residues before the CDR3 end, and the germline J gene provides the missing end. This specimen includes other DNA sequences encoding the same CDR3. The chain links TRBV19 to TRBJ2-1; the match to TRBD1 covers 7 bases. This CDR3 contains 14 residues. The germline V gene encodes CDR1 FNHDT and CDR2 SITEND (reference sequence). With 4 bases clipped from V and 4 bases from J, the junction kept 5 bases outside the gene matches. CDR3 loop: CASSPPGQYAEQFF. Incomplete CDR3 DNA: TGTGCCAGCAGTCCTCCGGGACAGTATGCT.

In its sample, this clone was seen a few times. Genes here carry mouse names. The CDR3 end is not reached by the read, which stops 4 residues before it; the germline J gene fills it in. This chain joins TRBV19 and TRBJ1-2; the match to TRBD1 covers 10 bases. V shed 4 bases, J shed 4 bases, and the junction held 7 bases outside the gene matches. Germline V lookup: CDR1 FNHDT, CDR2 SITEND (reference sequence). There are 15 residues in the CDR3. CDR3 amino acids: CASSPPGQGVSDYTF. Incomplete CDR3 DNA: TGTGCCAGCAGTCCCCCCGGACAGGGGGTCTCC.

As regards this clone: Gene names and germline refer to mouse. The CDR3 end lies 4 residues beyond the end of the read and is filled in from the germline J gene. The chain combines TRBV19 with TRBJ2-5, with a tentative D call TRBD1 (7 bases). There are 15 residues in the CDR3. With 5 bases removed from V and 2 bases from J, the gap between germline ends came to 15 bases. Per the germline V gene, CDR1 is FNHDT and CDR2 is SITEND (reference sequence). The CDR3 sequence is CASSPFRGVQDTQYF. The covered CDR3 bases are TGTGCCAGCAGCCCCTTCAGGGGGGTCCAAGAC.

Comment on this clone: These gene names are mouse names. The read ends 4 residues early relative to the CDR3; the germline J gene fills the gap. The V call is TRBV13-1, the J call TRBJ1-1; D uncertain. The CDR3 loop spans 11 amino acids. V was pared by 3 bases and J by 4 bases, with 4 bases between. The germline gives CDR1 NSHNY, CDR2 SYGAGN. The CDR3 sequence is CASSVGTEVFF. The part of the CDR3 DNA that was read is TGTGCCAGCAGTGTGGGCACA.

In regard to this clone: At one of its ends the junction is not consistent with the germline gene, which may arise from a read error. Gene names denote mouse genes. The read falls 4 residues short of the CDR3 end, and the missing part is taken from the germline J gene. This chain joins TRBV12-1 and TRBJ1-2; TRBD1 might be the D (6 bases). The length of the CDR3 is 14 residues. CDR1 and CDR2 from the germline V gene are SGHSN and HYEKVE. The CDR3 sequence: CTSSLPDRNSDYTF. The CDR3 bases that were read are TGTACCAGCTCTCTCCCGGACAGAAACTCC.

Comment on this clone: Gene names are the mouse ones. The CDR3 end is not reached by the read, which stops 4 residues before it; the germline J gene fills it in. The V call is TRBV5, the J call TRBJ2-7; 11 bases line up with TRBD2. CDR1 is LGHNA and CDR2 is YNLKQL in the germline V gene (reference sequence). This CDR3 contains 16 residues. The J segment lost 0 bases and the V segment lost 4 bases, leaving 5 bases of the junction unmatched. CDR3 DNA (partial): TGTGCCAGCAGCCCTACTGGGGGGGCTAGCTCCTAT. Protein product: CASSPTGGASSY. Given in full, the CDR3 is CASSPTGGASSYEQYF.

Of note for this clone: All gene names here are mouse names. The read falls 4 residues short of the CDR3 end, and the missing part is taken from the germline J gene. The same CDR3 arises from other DNA sequences in this sample as well. J is TRBJ2-2 and V is TRBV31; 7 bases align to TRBD2. This CDR3 is built from 16 residues. Germline V gene lookup returns CDR1 GKSSPN and CDR2 SITVG. Losses at the gene ends were 1 base for V and 0 bases for J; bases not matched to a gene: 5. The chain's CDR3 is CAWSPNWGANTGQLYF. The sequenced part of the CDR3 DNA is TGTGCCTGGAGTCCCAACTGGGGAGCAAACACCGGG.

This clone has more than one count but fewer than ten. Mouse gene names apply. The read is 3 residues too short to cover the CDR3 end, so that end is filled in from the germline J gene. The sample holds other DNA sequences that translate to the same CDR3. The chain is built from TRBV19 and TRBJ1-6, with 7 nucleotides matching TRBD1. TRBJ1-6 is reported as an ORF; its role is uncertain. Trimming removed 3 bases from V and 3 bases from J; junction bases left unmatched: 0. CDR3 size: 14 residues. CDR1 and CDR2 (germline): FNHDT, SITEND (reference sequence). The DNA read from the CDR3 is TGTGCCAGCAGTACAGGGGGCTATAATTCGCCC. Translation gives CASSTGGYNSP. The whole CDR3 protein is CASSTGGYNSPLYF.

Turning to this clone: The gene names given are mouse names. Sequencing ends 4 residues short of the CDR3 end; the germline J gene provides the rest. The chain uses TRBV13-1 and TRBJ2-5, with a tentative D call TRBD2 (6 bases). This CDR3 has 16 residues. V lost 5 bases, J lost 2 bases, and 18 bases lay in between. The germline gives CDR1 NSHNY, CDR2 SYGAGN. CDR3 sequence: CASSLMGELGQDTQYF. The DNA read from the CDR3 is TGTGCCAGCAGCCTTATGGGGGAGTTGGGCCAAGAC.

Points on this clone: Genes and germline come from the mouse. The DNA ends 4 residues before the CDR3 does, and the rest of the CDR3 is filled in from the germline J gene. This chain connects TRBV1 to TRBJ1-2, with TRBD1 identical over 9 bases. The V and J ends lost 3 bases and 4 bases, in that order; junction bases with no gene match: 3. The germline gives CDR1 NSQYPW, CDR2 LRSPGD (reference sequence). CDR3 length: 14 residues. The CDR3 reads CTCSATGGASDYTF. Partial CDR3 DNA: TGCACCTGCAGTGCGACAGGGGGAGCCTCC.

In its sample, this clone was seen a few times. Gene names follow the mouse nomenclature. The read ends 4 residues before the CDR3 terminus; that terminus is restored from the germline J gene. The chain joins TRBV13-3 to TRBJ2-2, with 12 bases that match TRBD2. CDR1 and CDR2 from the germline V gene are NNHDY and SYVADS. The CDR3 covers 17 residues. The V segment lost 3 bases and the J segment 4 bases; nucleotides outside the gene matches: 7. CDR3 loop: CASSGMTGGAPTGQLYF. Partial CDR3 DNA: TGTGCCAGCAGTGGAATGACTGGGGGGGCGCCCACCGGG. Full variable domain (rest looked up from reference TRBV13-3 and TRBJ2-2): EAAVTQSPRSKVAVTGGKVTLSCHQTNNHDYMYWYRQDTGHGLRLIHYSYVADSTEKGDIPDGYKASRPSQENFSLILELASLSQTAVYFCASSGMTGGAPTGQLYFGEGSKLTVL.